One and the same sample provided the 6 T cell receptor beta chains below, sequenced in a study of blood T cell repertoires in COVID-19. Profiling relied on immunoSEQ multiplex PCR, and the TCRdb table lists in-frame clones only, not all of them. The data show under 130,000 clones, approximately 70% seen once. Specimen: peripheral blood. These receptors all stem from a man at least 80 years old with acute or convalescent COVID-19.

The rearrangement uses TRBV28 and TRBJ1-6; 9 positions match TRBD1. V lost 8 bases to trimming and J lost 9 bases; unmatched junction nucleotides: 11. The CDR3 is made up of 15 amino acids. The germline CDR1 and CDR2 sequences are MDHEN and SYDVKM. The CDR3 is CASLGPGQGPSPLHF. The CDR3 nucleotides read TGTGCCAGCTTGGGACCGGGACAGGGACCTTCACCCCTCCACTTT.

This rearrangement joins TRBV28 to TRBJ2-3; a weak D match, TRBD1 (6 bases). CDR3 length: 14 amino acids. Germline assignment: CDR1 MDHEN and CDR2 SYDVKM. V was pared by 5 bases and J by 5 bases, with 14 bases between. The CDR3 reads CASSLLQGKDTQYF. The CDR3 coding sequence is TGTGCCAGCAGTCTATTACAGGGAAAAGATACGCAGTATTTT.

The V and J genes are TRBV18 and TRBJ2-1; D perhaps matches TRBD1 (5 bases). The CDR3 has 17 residues. Germline CDR1 is KGHSH and CDR2 is LQKENI. Deletions cut 0 bases from V and 0 bases from J, with 12 bases between. This CDR3 reads CASSPPTRAYSYNEQFF. The CDR3, as DNA: TGTGCCAGCTCACCACCAACCAGGGCTTACTCCTACAATGAGCAGTTCTTC.

This clone was seen repeatedly, ten times or more. The chain is built from TRBV27 and TRBJ2-3; no definite D call. The germline V gene encodes CDR1 MNHEY and CDR2 SMNVEV (reference sequence). The CDR3 loop spans 14 amino acids. The V end was cut by 0 bases, the J end by 3 bases, with 7 bases between. The CDR3 DNA reads as TGTGCCAGCAGTTTATCGTACGGGACAGATACGCAGTATTTT. Translated, it gives CASSLSYGTDTQYF.

This chain connects TRBV7-9 to TRBJ2-2, with TRBD2 matching over 8 bases. Germline-derived CDR1 and CDR2 are SEHNR and FQNEAQ (reference sequence). V lost 0 bases and J lost 4; bases outside the gene matches: 4. CDR3 size: 16 residues. The CDR3 nucleotides are TGTGCCAGCAGCTTAGCGGGACTAGGACCCACCGGGGAGCTGTTTTTT. Its translation: CASSLAGLGPTGELFF.

This clone was counted at least ten times. The chain joins TRBV29-1 to TRBJ1-2, with a tentative D call TRBD1 (5 bases). This CDR3 contains 14 residues. Between the trimmed V and J ends, which lost 7 bases and 5 bases, there was a span of 20 bases. The V gene's germline CDR1 is SQVTM and CDR2 ANQGSEA. CDR3 sequence reads: CSAGPRVPKYGYTF. The CDR3 DNA is TGCAGCGCCGGTCCCAGGGTGCCCAAGTATGGCTACACCTTC.